The clone carrying this T cell receptor (beta chain) was seen only a few times. Its antigen is unidentified. Mouse gene names and germline throughout. From the germline J gene comes the end of the CDR3, since the read stops 1 residue before it. Generated by immunoSEQ multiplex PCR, the TCRdb table keeps only in-frame clones and is missing some. The data show about 8,200 clones, 45% to 60% seen once. V was clipped by 6 bases and J by 1 base; unmatched bases: 3. This CDR3 is built from 14 residues. Germline V CDR1 and CDR2: SNHLY, FYNGKV (reference sequence). These data are taken from a study of tissue T cells after allogeneic stem cell transplantation. Findings and caveats of the study: Blood and spleen captured only part of the tissue TCR repertoire.

Time point given: mouse harvest day 7 after allogeneic transplant. The graft held 10^6 splenic CD5+ T cells and 10^7 T-cell-depleted bone marrow cells. Tissues came from B6→BALB/c major-mismatch GVHD mice at day 7 or 14. The origin of this receptor is a female BALB/c mouse given C57BL/6 T cells with graft-versus-host disease after an allogeneic hematopoietic cell transplant. This chain uses TRBV3 with TRBJ1-1; 9 nucleotides align to TRBD1. Material for sequencing was gut tissue. The CDR3: CASSGTGRNTEVFF. CDR3 bases read: TGTGCCAGCAGTGGGACAGGGAGGAACACAGAAGTCTTC.